This TCR beta chain appears in the sequencing data of a study of T cells in localized non-small cell lung cancer. This clone was counted once. This CDR3 comprises 16 residues. Looked up from germline, CDR1 is SQVTM and CDR2 is ANQGSEA. V lost 5 bases, J lost 5 bases, and 22 bases lay in between. TCRdb's table, derived via immunoSEQ multiplex PCR, lists solely in-frame clones and lacks some. There are about 6,000 clones in the sample; 35% to 50% occur only once, and roughly a tenth lies in the top ten. The clonotype comes from a woman aged 35 to 70 with stage II squamous cell lung carcinoma. The material was lung tumor tissue, obtained before any cancer treatment. The chain combines TRBV29-1 with TRBJ2-1; TRBD2 is a possible D gene (5 bases). CDR3 in amino acids: CSVPPTGSLAHNEQFF. The CDR3 DNA is TGCAGCGTTCCCCCTACGGGGTCACTCGCTCACAATGAGCAGTTCTTC.